What follows describes a single TCR beta chain. These data originate in a study of CD8 T cells in Susac syndrome. Trimming took off 3 bases at V and 3 bases at J, with 7 bases between the two ends. This CDR3 spans 13 amino acids. Looked up from germline, CDR1 is SGDLS and CDR2 is YYNGEE. Random hexamers primed reverse transcription of about 0.45 to 1 ug RNA. TCRdb analysed the immunoSEQ multiplex PCR reads with MiXCR anew, one entry per CDR3 protein. The sample gives some 96,000 distinct CDR3 sequences, roughly 96% of which show up once; 0.3% is in the top ten. The rearrangement uses TRBV9 and TRBJ2-1; tentatively, D is TRBD2 (6 bases). The sequence was obtained from a human donor with Susac syndrome. Sequenced: CD8+ T cells from PBMCs. CDR3 protein: CASSDGGYNEQFF. The CDR3 bases are TGTGCCAGCAGCGACGGGGGCTACAATGAGCAGTTCTTC.